Here is one T cell receptor beta chain with its context. This clone's antigen is unknown. Per-nucleotide qualities are absent, and no much larger clonotype sits a single base away. Ficoll-Paque density gradient centrifugation was the method used to isolate PBMCs. This entry is derived from a study of T-cell memory formation after mild COVID-19 listed by TCRdb under 2021. With regard to the full study: TCR sequence clusters from the two donors were found to be largely donor specific. T-cell clones expanding and contracting after mild COVID-19 in two donors were tracked by longitudinal TCRalpha and TCRbeta repertoire sequencing. Two young, previously healthy adult volunteers, one female and one male, were included in the cohort. Results and caveats for the whole study, not just this receptor: The detection of some responding clones in pre-infection memory suggests that pre-existing cross-reactive memory T cells joined the SARS-CoV-2 response. Clones contracting from day 15 to 85 had balanced CD4/CD8 phenotypes, while a second wave expanding from day 15 to 37 was biased towards CD4+. Contracting CD4+ clones appeared mostly in the CM and EM memory subsets, whereas CD8+ clones were enriched in EMRA. Only a couple of mild cases were covered in the study, and larger cohorts including severe cases with pre-infection samples were considered necessary. SARS-CoV-2 specificity was not confirmed for the second-wave clones peaking on day 37.

TCRdb records Illumina NovaSeq 6000 as the sequencer. Using 5'RACE with constant-segment primers, TCRalpha and TCRbeta cDNA libraries were constructed, with sample barcodes and unique molecular identifiers added in the process. Trizol reagent was used to extract RNA from every sample. Amplification of the libraries took two PCR steps, and the second step added a second sample barcode plus Illumina TruSeq adapters. Sequencing of the libraries was done on an Illumina NovaSeq, producing 2 x 150 bp paired-end reads. The original pipeline was this. With migec v1.2.7, reads were demultiplexed and then collapsed into UMI-guided consensus sequences. Using mixcr v2.1.11, UMI consensuses were aligned to TRA and TRB V and J templates and then assembled into clonotypes. Expanded or contracted clonotypes were those called significant by both edgeR and NoisET, with noise models trained on biological replicates. edgeR calls used a false discovery rate-adjusted p below 0.01 and a log2 fold-change threshold of 1. As an exploratory analysis of dynamics, max-normalized trajectories of the 1000 most abundant clonotypes were examined by PCA with hierarchical clustering. Each responding clone was given a CD4 or CD8 phenotype based on the CD4+ and CD8+ repertoires, which had been sequenced separately. TCRdb redid the processing of the public reads, applying fastp at Q25 and MiXCR, and retained in-frame beta chains. Here each entry gathers all rows of one CDR3 protein and keeps the most common genes and DNA. These V and J calls derive from TCRdb rather than the authors' analysis. This sample holds hundreds of thousands of distinct CDR3 sequences; around 17% were observed only once. The ten largest account for about 12% of the sample.

The germline ends are 12 bases apart after V is trimmed by 0 bases and J by 4 bases. There are 16 amino acids in the CDR3, from cysteine to phenylalanine inclusive. The CDR3 DNA has 48 bases and is translated from base 1. Taken from the germline V gene, the CDR1 and CDR2 loops are MGHDK and SYGVNS. The sample comprised PBMCs or a T cell subset sorted from them (not recorded which). The V and J segments used are TRBV25-1 and TRBJ1-4; the D gene is perhaps TRBD1, on 6 matching bases. This sequence originates from an adult woman who had mild COVID-19 (a few samples of this study predate the infection). The sample titles of this study are shuffled in the database, so cell type and time point are left out; the donor was told from shared clones. The DNA sequence follows: TGTGCCAGCAGTGAATATCCGGGGGCCATTAATGAAAAACTGTTTTTT. The resulting protein is CASSEYPGAINEKLFF.